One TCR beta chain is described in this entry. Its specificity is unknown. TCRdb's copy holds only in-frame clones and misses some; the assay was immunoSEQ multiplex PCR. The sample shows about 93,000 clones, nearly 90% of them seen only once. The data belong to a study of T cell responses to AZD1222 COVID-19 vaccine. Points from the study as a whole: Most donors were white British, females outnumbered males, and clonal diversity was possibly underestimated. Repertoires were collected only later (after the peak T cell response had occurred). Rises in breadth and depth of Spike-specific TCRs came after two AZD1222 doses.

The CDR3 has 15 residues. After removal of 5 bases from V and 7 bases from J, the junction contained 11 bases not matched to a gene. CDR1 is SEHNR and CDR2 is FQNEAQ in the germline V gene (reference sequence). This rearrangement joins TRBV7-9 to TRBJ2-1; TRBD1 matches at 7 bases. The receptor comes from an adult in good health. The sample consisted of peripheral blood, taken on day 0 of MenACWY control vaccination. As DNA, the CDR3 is TGTGCCAGCAGCGTCTACGGGACAGACATTAATGAGCAGTTCTTC. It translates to CASSVYGTDINEQFF.